These 20 T cell receptor beta chains were all obtained from the same sample, sequenced in a study of T-cell memory formation after mild COVID-19. TCRdb called the 5' RACE reads again in MiXCR, with one record for every CDR3 protein. The sample shows about 200,000 distinct CDR3 sequences, over 9.5% of them seen only once. Material: PBMCs or a T cell subset sorted from them (not recorded which). These receptors were taken from a man aged 18 to 29 who had mild COVID-19 (a few samples of this study predate the infection). Cell type and time point are not known.

This clonotype was seen more than once but under ten times. This rearrangement joins TRBV28 to TRBJ2-3; D gene uncertain. CDR1 is MDHEN and CDR2 is SYDVKM in the germline V gene. Trimming shortened V by 7 bases and J by 8 bases, and 16 bases separated the two germline ends. This CDR3 has 13 residues. CDR3 region: CASIRQGVFTQYF. For the CDR3, the DNA is TGTGCCAGCATCCGACAAGGTGTATTTACGCAGTATTTT.

The V gene is TRBV12-3 or TRBV12-4, the J gene TRBJ1-6, with 7 bases fitting TRBD1. The CDR3 is 13 amino acids. Trimming removed 6 bases from V and 13 bases from J; junction bases left unmatched: 9. CDR3 nucleotides: TGTGCCAGCAGCACAGGGGATGTCGGGCCCCTCCACTTT. It codes for CASSTGDVGPLHF.

This chain links TRBV11-2 with TRBJ2-5, with 12 bases fitting TRBD1. This CDR3 has 15 residues. Trimming removed 5 bases from V and 5 bases from J; junction bases left unmatched: 6. The germline V gene has CDR1 SGHAT and CDR2 FQNNGV. The CDR3 loop reads CASSRRDRGLETQYF. Here the CDR3 DNA reads TGTGCCAGCAGCAGGCGGGACAGGGGGCTGGAGACCCAGTACTTC.

Only a few counts were recorded for this clonotype. The chain recombines TRBV11-2 with TRBJ2-3, with 11 bases that match TRBD2. Losses at the gene ends were 2 bases for V and 8 bases for J; bases not matched to a gene: 6. The germline V gene encodes CDR1 SGHAT and CDR2 FQNNGV. This CDR3 is 15 amino acids long. The DNA for the CDR3 is TGTGCCAGCAGCTTACTAGCGGGGGGTCTCGGTACGCAGTATTTT. Its protein is CASSLLAGGLGTQYF.

This clonotype occurred a few times. This chain connects TRBV25-1 to TRBJ1-1, with a possible D match to TRBD1 (5 bases). Germline CDR1 is MGHDK and CDR2 is SYGVNS. This CDR3 has 13 amino acids. Trimming pared 1 base from V and 12 bases from J, leaving 15 bases between. The CDR3 here is CASSELSSQGTFF. The CDR3 coding sequence is TGTGCCAGCAGTGAATTGAGTTCCCAGGGAACTTTCTTT.

This chain links TRBV20-1 with TRBJ2-3; TRBD2 matches 7 bases. Germline V gene data show CDR1 as DFQATT and CDR2 as SNEGSKA (reference sequence). This CDR3 contains 14 residues. J lost 4 bases, V lost 6 bases, and 10 bases had no gene match. CDR3: CSAPKRGPADTQYF. The CDR3 coding sequence is TGCAGTGCACCTAAGCGGGGCCCCGCAGATACGCAGTATTTT.

This clonotype showed up many times. J is TRBJ2-3 and V is TRBV5-1; D is undetermined. There are 14 residues in the CDR3. V lost 4 bases, J lost 2 bases, and 11 bases lay in between. Germline CDR1 reads SGHRS; CDR2 reads YFSETQ. CDR3 sequence reads: CASSPDLNTDTQYF. For the CDR3, the DNA is TGCGCCAGCAGCCCTGACCTAAACACAGATACGCAGTATTTT.

This rearrangement joins TRBV7-2 to TRBJ2-1; D uncertain. The germline V gene encodes CDR1 SGHTA and CDR2 FQGNSA. The CDR3 contains 12 residues. V lost 3 bases and J lost 5, with 5 bases in between. The CDR3 reads CASSLFNNEQFF. In DNA, the CDR3 is TGTGCCAGCAGCTTGTTCAACAATGAGCAGTTCTTC.

This clonotype showed up just a few times. The chain joins TRBV20-1 to TRBJ1-5; D ambiguous. Germline loops: CDR1 DFQATT, CDR2 SNEGSKA (reference sequence). V was shortened by 1 base and J by 0 bases, with 13 bases between the two germline ends. The CDR3 spans 16 residues. CDR3 protein: CSARGPFGYSNQPQHF. The CDR3 DNA is TGCAGTGCTAGAGGTCCTTTCGGGTATAGCAATCAGCCCCAGCATTTT.

This clonotype was observed a few times. The CDR3 coding sequence is TGTGCCAGCAGTTTGTCGACAGGAAGCTCCTACGAGCAGTACTTC. Amino acids: CASSLSTGSSYEQYF. This chain uses TRBV6-2 or TRBV6-3 with TRBJ2-7, with D possibly matching TRBD1 (6 bases). This CDR3 is built from 15 residues. V was pared by 4 bases and J by 0 bases, with 13 bases between. Germline loops: CDR1 MNHEY, CDR2 SVGEGT.

CDR3 coding DNA: TGTGCCAGCAGCCCTTCAGCCTTTTCCGGCTATGGCTACACCTTC. This sequence encodes CASSPSAFSGYGYTF. The chain is built from TRBV14 and TRBJ1-2; D ambiguous. V lost 4 bases to trimming and J lost 4 bases, with 16 bases between them. The CDR3 has 15 amino acids. The germline V gene has CDR1 SGHDN and CDR2 FVKESK.

The chain links TRBV20-1 to TRBJ2-5; tentative D call: TRBD2 (5 bases). Trimming stripped 5 bases from V and 5 bases from J, with 9 bases between. The CDR3 extends over 11 amino acids. Germline V gene lookup returns CDR1 DFQATT and CDR2 SNEGSKA (reference sequence). The CDR3 region is CSAGPGETQYF. CDR3 nucleotides: TGCAGTGCTGGCCCGGGGGAGACCCAGTACTTC.

A few counts support this clonotype. The chain combines TRBV5-1 with TRBJ1-4; TRBD1 agrees at 9 bases. V shed 5 bases and J 2 bases; nucleotides not matched to a gene: 4. The CDR3 loop spans 15 amino acids. Germline values: CDR1 SGHRS, CDR2 YFSETQ. In DNA, the CDR3 is TGCGCCAGCAGAATTACAGGGGGCACTAATGAAAAACTGTTTTTT. It specifies CASRITGGTNEKLFF. The variable domain in full, completed from reference TRBV5-1 and TRBJ1-4, reads KAGVTQTPRYLIKTRGQQVTLSCSPISGHRSVSWYQQTPGQGLQFLFEYFSETQRNKGNFPGRFSGRQFSNSRSEMNVSTLELGDSALYLCASRITGGTNEKLFFGSGTQLSVL.

This clonotype was observed at least ten times. The chain is built from TRBV7-9 and TRBJ2-7, with D perhaps being TRBD1 or TRBD2 (5 bases each). V was cut by 4 bases and J by 4 bases, with 17 bases left in between. The CDR3 sequence is 15 residues long. CDR1 and CDR2 (germline): SEHNR, FQNEAQ (reference sequence). The CDR3 reads CASSSGTAGTYEQYV. The CDR3 bases are TGTGCCAGCAGCTCCGGGACCGCTGGAACGTACGAGCAGTACGTC.

The rearrangement joins TRBV19 to TRBJ2-1; possible D gene TRBD2, 5 bases. V was pared by 1 base and J by 2 bases, with 12 bases between. The germline CDR1 and CDR2 sequences are LNHDA and SQIVND (reference sequence). The CDR3 is 16 residues long. The CDR3 DNA follows: TGTGCCAGTAGTATAGGTGCAACGGGGACCTACAATGAGCAGTTCTTC. Translating it yields CASSIGATGTYNEQFF.

The chain has TRBV7-2 and TRBJ2-1, with TRBD2 matching 13 bases. Looked up from germline, CDR1 is SGHTA and CDR2 is FQGNSA. There are 17 residues in the CDR3. V shed 4 bases and J 0 bases; nucleotides not matched to a gene: 3. CDR3 protein: CASSSTSGGGSYNEQFF. The CDR3 region has the DNA TGTGCCAGCAGCTCTACTAGCGGGGGGGGCTCCTACAATGAGCAGTTCTTC.

This clonotype occurred a few times. The chain joins TRBV4-1 to TRBJ1-3; D is uncertain. This CDR3 has 13 amino acids. Per the germline V gene, CDR1 is MGHRA and CDR2 is YSYEKL. The V end lost 4 bases, the J end lost 4 bases, and 8 bases lay between the germline ends. CDR3 protein: CASSPEPGNTIYF. The CDR3 nucleotides read TGCGCCAGCAGCCCAGAACCGGGAAACACCATATATTTT.

This clonotype was seen only a few times. Sequence at one end of the junction differs from germline and may be a read error. J is TRBJ2-6 and V is TRBV5-1; D unclear. Germline V gene lookup returns CDR1 SGHRS and CDR2 YFSETQ. The CDR3 sequence is 15 residues long. The CDR3 DNA reads as TGCGCCAGCAGCTTGTTGCAGTCTGAGGCCAACGTCCTGACTTTC. It specifies CASSLLQSEANVLTF.

The CDR3: CASSASGGREKLFF. In DNA form, the CDR3 reads TGTGCCAGCAGCGCCTCCGGGGGGCGCGAAAAACTGTTTTTT. The chain carries TRBV9 and TRBJ1-4; tentatively, D is TRBD1 (6 bases). This CDR3 has 14 amino acids. Deletions cut 3 bases from V and 8 bases from J, with 14 bases between. The germline V gene encodes CDR1 SGDLS and CDR2 YYNGEE.

This clonotype has only a few counts. The J gene is TRBJ1-4, the V gene TRBV4-3, with D possibly being TRBD1 (6 bases). This CDR3 comprises 15 residues. Germline V gene data show CDR1 as LGHNA and CDR2 as YSLEER. V lost 0 bases, J lost 8 bases, and 13 bases lay in between. The CDR3 sequence: CASSQEPGQKEKLFF. The CDR3 DNA follows: TGCGCCAGCAGCCAAGAACCGGGACAAAAAGAAAAACTGTTTTTT.